This entry is about one T cell receptor beta chain. The antigen is not known. The data were obtained in a study of EBV T-cell therapy then PD-1 blockade in nasopharyngeal carcinoma. Noted treatment: AdE1-LMPpoly-expanded autologous EBV-specific T-cell therapy followed by anti-PD-1 nivolumab. TCRdb's table, derived via immunoSEQ multiplex PCR, lists solely in-frame clones and lacks some. The table shows about 22,000 clones, with over 65% occurring only once. Germline CDR1 is MRHNA and CDR2 is SNTAGT. V lost 3 bases and J lost 5; bases outside the gene matches: 3. CDR3 length equals 15 residues. The chain recombines TRBV6-4 with TRBJ1-4, with 10 bases lining up with TRBD1. This receptor was identified in a middle-aged man with nasopharyngeal carcinoma. The specimen comprised CD8+ T cells from blood, sampled at day -245 from a patient whose treatment included autologous EBV-specific T cells and nivolumab. The CDR3 DNA sequence: TGTGCCAGCAGTGAAGGGACAGGGGCGAATGAAAAACTGTTTTTT. It codes for CASSEGTGANEKLFF.